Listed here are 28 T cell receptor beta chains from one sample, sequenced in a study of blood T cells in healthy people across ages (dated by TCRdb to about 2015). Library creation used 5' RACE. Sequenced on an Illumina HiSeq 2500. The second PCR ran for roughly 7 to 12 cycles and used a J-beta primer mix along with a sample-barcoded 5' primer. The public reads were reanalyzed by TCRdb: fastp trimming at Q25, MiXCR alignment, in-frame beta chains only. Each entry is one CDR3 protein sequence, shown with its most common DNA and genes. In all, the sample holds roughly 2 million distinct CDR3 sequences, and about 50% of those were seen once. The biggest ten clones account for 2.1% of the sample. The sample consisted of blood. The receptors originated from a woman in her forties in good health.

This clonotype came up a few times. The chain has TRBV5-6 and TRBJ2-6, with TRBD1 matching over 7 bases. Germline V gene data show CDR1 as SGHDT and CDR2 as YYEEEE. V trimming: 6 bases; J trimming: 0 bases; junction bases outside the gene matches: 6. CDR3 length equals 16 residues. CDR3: CASTKTGTSGANVLTF. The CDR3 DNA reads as TGTGCCAGCACCAAGACAGGGACCTCTGGGGCCAACGTCCTGACTTTC.

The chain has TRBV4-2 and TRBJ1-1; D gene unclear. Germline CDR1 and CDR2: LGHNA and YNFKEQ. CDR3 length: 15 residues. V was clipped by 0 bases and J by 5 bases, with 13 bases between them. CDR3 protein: CASSQEVAPGTEAFF. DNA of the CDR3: TGTGCCAGCAGCCAAGAAGTTGCCCCGGGGACTGAAGCTTTCTTT.

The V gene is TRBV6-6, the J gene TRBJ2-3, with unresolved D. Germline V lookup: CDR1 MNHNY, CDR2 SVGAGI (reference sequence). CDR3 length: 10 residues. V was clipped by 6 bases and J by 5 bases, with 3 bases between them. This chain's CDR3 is CASRLDTQYF. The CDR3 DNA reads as TGTGCCAGCAGACTAGATACGCAGTATTTT.

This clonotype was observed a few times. The CDR3 nucleotides are TGTGCCAGCAGCGTATTAGCGGGGGGAGATACGCAGTATTTT. Amino acid sequence: CASSVLAGGDTQYF. V usage is TRBV9 and J usage is TRBJ2-3; 10 nucleotides agree with TRBD2. The CDR3 spans 14 residues. Looked up from germline, CDR1 is SGDLS and CDR2 is YYNGEE. V lost 1 base, J lost 5 bases, and 1 base stayed unmatched.

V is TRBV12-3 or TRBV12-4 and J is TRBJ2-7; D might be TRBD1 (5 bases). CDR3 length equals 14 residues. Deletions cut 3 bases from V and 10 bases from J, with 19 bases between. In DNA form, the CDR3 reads TGTGCCAGCAGTTTTCGACAGTCTGGAGAGGCCCAGTACTTC. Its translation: CASSFRQSGEAQYF.

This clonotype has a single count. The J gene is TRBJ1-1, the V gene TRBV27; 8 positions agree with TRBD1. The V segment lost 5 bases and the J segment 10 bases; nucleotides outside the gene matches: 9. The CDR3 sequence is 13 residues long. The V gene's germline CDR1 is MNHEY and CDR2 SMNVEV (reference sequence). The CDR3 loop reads CASSVPGQGRAFF. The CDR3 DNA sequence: TGTGCCAGCAGTGTCCCCGGACAGGGTAGAGCTTTCTTT.

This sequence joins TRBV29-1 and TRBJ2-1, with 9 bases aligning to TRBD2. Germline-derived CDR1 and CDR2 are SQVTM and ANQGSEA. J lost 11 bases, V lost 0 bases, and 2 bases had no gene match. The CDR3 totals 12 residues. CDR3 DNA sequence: TGCAGCGTTGAAGAGAGCGGGGGGAAGCAGTTCTTC. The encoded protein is CSVEESGGKQFF.

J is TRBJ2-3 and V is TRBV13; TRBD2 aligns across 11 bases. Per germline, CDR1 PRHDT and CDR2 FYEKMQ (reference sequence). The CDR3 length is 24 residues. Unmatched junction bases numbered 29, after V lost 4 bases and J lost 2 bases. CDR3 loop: CASSSRTGTLFSGGAAVDTDTQYF. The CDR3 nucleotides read TGTGCCAGCAGCTCCAGGACAGGGACCCTCTTTAGCGGGGGGGCCGCAGTGGACACAGATACGCAGTATTTT. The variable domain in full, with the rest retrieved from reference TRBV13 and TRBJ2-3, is AAGVIQSPRHLIKEKRETATLKCYPIPRHDTVYWYQQGPGQDPQFLISFYEKMQSDKGSIPDRFSAQQFSDYHSELNMSSLELGDSALYFCASSSRTGTLFSGGAAVDTDTQYFGPGTRLTVL.

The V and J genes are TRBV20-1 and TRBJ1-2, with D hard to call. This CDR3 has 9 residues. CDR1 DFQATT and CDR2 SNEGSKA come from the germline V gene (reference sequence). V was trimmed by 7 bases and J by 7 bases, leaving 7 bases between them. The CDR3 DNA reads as TGCAGTGTCCCAGGTGGCTACACCTTC. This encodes CSVPGGYTF.

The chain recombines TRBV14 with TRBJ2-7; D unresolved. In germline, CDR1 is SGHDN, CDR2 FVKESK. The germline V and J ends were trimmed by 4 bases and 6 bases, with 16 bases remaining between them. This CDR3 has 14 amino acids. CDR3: CASSLTIGPLEQYF. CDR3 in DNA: TGTGCCAGCAGCCTCACAATCGGGCCCCTCGAGCAGTACTTC. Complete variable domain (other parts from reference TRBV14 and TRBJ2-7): EAGVTQFPSHSVIEKGQTVTLRCDPISGHDNLYWYRRVMGKEIKFLLHFVKESKQDESGMPNNRFLAERTGGTYSTLKVQPAELEDSGVYFCASSLTIGPLEQYFGPGTRLTVT.

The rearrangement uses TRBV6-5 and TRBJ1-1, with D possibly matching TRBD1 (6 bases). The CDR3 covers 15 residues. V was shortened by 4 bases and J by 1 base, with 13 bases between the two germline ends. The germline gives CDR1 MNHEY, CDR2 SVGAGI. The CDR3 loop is CASSWTDSANTEAFF. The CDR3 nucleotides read TGTGCCAGCAGTTGGACGGACAGCGCGAACACTGAAGCTTTCTTT.

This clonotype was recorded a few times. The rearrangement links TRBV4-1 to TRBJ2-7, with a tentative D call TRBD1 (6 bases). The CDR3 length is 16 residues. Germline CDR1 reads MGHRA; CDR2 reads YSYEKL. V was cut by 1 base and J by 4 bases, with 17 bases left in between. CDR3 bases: TGCGCCAGCAGCCAAGCGGCGGGCAGGGGCTTGTACGAGCAGTACTTC. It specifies CASSQAAGRGLYEQYF.

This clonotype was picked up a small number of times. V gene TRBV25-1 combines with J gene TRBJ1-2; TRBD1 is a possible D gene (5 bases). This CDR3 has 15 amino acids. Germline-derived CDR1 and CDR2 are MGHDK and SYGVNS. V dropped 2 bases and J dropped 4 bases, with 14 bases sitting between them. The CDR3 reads CASSELFGGSYGYTF. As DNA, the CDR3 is TGTGCCAGCAGTGAACTATTTGGGGGAAGCTATGGCTACACCTTC.

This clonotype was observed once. CDR3 sequence (DNA): TGTGCCAGCAGCTCATTGGGGACTAGCGTTTTTGTTACAGATACGCAGTATTTT. Protein product: CASSSLGTSVFVTDTQYF. J is TRBJ2-3 and V is TRBV11-2; 10 bases align to TRBD2. This CDR3 is 18 amino acids long. Germline-derived CDR1 and CDR2 are SGHAT and FQNNGV. J was trimmed by 3 bases and V by 4 bases; bases with no gene match: 13. The whole variable domain, remainder taken from reference TRBV11-2 and TRBJ2-3, is EAGVAQSPRYKIIEKRQSVAFWCNPISGHATLYWYQQILGQGPKLLIQFQNNGVVDDSQLPKDRFSAERLKGVDSTLKIQPAKLEDSAVYLCASSSLGTSVFVTDTQYFGPGTRLTVL.

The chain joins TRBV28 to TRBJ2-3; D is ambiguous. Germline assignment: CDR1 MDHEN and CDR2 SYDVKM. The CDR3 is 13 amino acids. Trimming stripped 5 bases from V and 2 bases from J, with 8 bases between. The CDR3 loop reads CASSTRPTDTQYF. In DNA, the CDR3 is TGTGCCAGCAGTACCCGACCCACAGATACGCAGTATTTT.

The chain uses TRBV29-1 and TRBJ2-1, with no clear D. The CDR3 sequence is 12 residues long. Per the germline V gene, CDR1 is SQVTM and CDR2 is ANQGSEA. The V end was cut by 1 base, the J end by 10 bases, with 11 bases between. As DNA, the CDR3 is TGCAGCGTTGAAGGTGGGCTAGTAGAGCAGTTCTTC. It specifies CSVEGGLVEQFF.

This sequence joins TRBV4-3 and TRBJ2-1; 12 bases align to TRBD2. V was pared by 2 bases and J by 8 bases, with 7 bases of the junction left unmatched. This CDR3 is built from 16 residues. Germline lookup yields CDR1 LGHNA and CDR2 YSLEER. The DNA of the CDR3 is TGCGCCAGCAGCCAATTTTCTAGCGGGGGGGTAGATGAGCAGTTCTTC. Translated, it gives CASSQFSSGGVDEQFF.

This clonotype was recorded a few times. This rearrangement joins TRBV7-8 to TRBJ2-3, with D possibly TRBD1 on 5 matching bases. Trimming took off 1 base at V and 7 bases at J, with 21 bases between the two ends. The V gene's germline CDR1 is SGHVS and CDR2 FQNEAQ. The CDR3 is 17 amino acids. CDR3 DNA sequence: TGTGCCAGCAGCTTAGTCGCTACAGGTCTGAAGGGGAATACGCAGTATTTT. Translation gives CASSLVATGLKGNTQYF. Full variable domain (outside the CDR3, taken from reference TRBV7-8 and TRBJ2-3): GAGVSQSPRYKVAKRGQDVALRCDPISGHVSLFWYQQALGQGPEFLTYFQNEAQLDKSGLPSDRFFAERPEGSVSTLKIQRTQQEDSAVYLCASSLVATGLKGNTQYFGPGTRLTVL.

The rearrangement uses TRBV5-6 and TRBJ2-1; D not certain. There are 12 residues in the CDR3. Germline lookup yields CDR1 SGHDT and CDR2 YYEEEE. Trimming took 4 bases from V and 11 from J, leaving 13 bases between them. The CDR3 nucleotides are TGTGCCAGCAGCGTGCTTTTAGGACAGCAGTTCTTC. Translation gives CASSVLLGQQFF. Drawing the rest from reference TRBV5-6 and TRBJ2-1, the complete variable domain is DAGVTQSPTHLIKTRGQQVTLRCSPKSGHDTVSWYQQALGQGPQFIFQYYEEEERQRGNFPDRFSGHQFPNYSSELNVNALLLGDSALYLCASSVLLGQQFFGPGTRLTVL.

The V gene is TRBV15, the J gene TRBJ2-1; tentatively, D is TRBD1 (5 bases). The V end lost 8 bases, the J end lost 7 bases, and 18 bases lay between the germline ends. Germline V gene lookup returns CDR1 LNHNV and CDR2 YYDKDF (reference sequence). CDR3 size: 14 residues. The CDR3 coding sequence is TGTGCCACCCGGGTGATGGGGCCTACAAATGAGCAGTTCTTC. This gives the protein CATRVMGPTNEQFF. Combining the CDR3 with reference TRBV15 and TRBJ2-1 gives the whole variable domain DAMVIQNPRYQVTQFGKPVTLSCSQTLNHNVMYWYQQKSSQAPKLLFHYYDKDFNNEADTPDNFQSRRPNTSFCFLDIRSPGLGDTAMYLCATRVMGPTNEQFFGPGTRLTVL.

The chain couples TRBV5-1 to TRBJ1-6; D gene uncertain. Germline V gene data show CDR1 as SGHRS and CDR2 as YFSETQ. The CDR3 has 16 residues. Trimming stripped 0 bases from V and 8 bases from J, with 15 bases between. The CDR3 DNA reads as TGCGCCAGCAGCTTGGCCCTCGGGCAGCGAGATTCACCCCTCCACTTT. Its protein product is CASSLALGQRDSPLHF.

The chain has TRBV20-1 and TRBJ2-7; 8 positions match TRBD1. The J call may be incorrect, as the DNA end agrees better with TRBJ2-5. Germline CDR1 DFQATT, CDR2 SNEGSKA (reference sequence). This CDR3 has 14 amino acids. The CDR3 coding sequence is TGCAGTGCTAGTGCAGGGGGCGCGGGGGAGACCCAGTACTTC. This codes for CSASAGGAGETQYF.

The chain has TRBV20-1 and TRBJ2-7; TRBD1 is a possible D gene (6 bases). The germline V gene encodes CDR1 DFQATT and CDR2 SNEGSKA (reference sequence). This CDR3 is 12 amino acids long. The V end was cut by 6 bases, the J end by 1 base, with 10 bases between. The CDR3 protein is CSARTESYEQYF. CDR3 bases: TGCAGTGCGCGGACAGAGTCCTACGAGCAGTACTTC.

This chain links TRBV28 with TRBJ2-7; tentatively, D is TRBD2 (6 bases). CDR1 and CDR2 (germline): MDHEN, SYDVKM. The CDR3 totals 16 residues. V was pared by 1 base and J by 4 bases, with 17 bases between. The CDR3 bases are TGTGCCAGCAGTTTATTATTGCTAGGGAGGAATTACGAGCAGTACTTC. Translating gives CASSLLLLGRNYEQYF.

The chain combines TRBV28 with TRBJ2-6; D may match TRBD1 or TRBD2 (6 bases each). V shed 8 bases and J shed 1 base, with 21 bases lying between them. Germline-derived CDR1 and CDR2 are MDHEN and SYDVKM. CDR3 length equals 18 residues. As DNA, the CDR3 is TGTGCCAGCTCCTCGAGGGGGGCCTCCCCGTCTGGGGCCAACGTCCTGACTTTC. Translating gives CASSSRGASPSGANVLTF. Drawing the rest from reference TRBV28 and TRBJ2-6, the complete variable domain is DVKVTQSSRYLVKRTGEKVFLECVQDMDHENMFWYRQDPGLGLRLIYFSYDVKMKEKGDIPEGYSVSREKKERFSLILESASTNQTSMYLCASSSRGASPSGANVLTFGAGSRLTVL.

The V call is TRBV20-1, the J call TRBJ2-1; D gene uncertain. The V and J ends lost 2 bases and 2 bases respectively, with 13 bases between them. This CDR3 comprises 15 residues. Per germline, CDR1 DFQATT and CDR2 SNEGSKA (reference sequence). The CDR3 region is CSARPSILPYNEQFF. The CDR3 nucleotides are TGCAGTGCTAGACCTTCTATACTTCCCTACAATGAGCAGTTCTTC.

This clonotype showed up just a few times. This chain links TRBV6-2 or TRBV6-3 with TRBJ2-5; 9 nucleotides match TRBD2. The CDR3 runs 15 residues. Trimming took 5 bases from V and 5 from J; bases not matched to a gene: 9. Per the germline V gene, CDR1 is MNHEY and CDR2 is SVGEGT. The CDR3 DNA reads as TGTGCCAGCAGTCCCTTGACTAGCGGTTGGGAGACCCAGTACTTC. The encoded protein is CASSPLTSGWETQYF.

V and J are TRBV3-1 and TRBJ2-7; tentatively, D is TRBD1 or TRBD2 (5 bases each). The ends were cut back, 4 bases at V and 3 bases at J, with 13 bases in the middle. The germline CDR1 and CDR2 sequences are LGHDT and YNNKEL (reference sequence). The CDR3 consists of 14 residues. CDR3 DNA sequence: TGTGCCAGCAGCCCGAGGGGACGGTTCTACGAGCAGTACTTC. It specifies CASSPRGRFYEQYF.